This T cell receptor beta chain is drawn from a study of blood T cell repertoires in COVID-19. In the authors' workflow: Amplification with reference gene primers provided the estimates of nucleated cell counts. The repertoire was sequenced with immunoSEQ multiplex PCR; TCRdb's copy has only in-frame clones and lacks some. V and J calls and clone size are those listed in that table; D and trimming were worked out from the DNA. The sample contains roughly 57,000 clones, around nine tenths of which appear only once. The V gene's germline CDR1 is MNHEY and CDR2 SMNVEV (reference sequence). The CDR3 length is 16 residues. The V and J ends lost 5 bases and 9 bases respectively, with 20 bases between them.

The chain combines TRBV27 with TRBJ1-6, with D possibly being TRBD1 (5 bases). The sequence was obtained from a human donor in a cohort sampled during active COVID-19. Material: peripheral blood. CDR3 DNA: TGTGCCAGCAGTCCCGGGGGGGGACTTGCCACTTCACCCCTCCACTTT. Its protein is CASSPGGGLATSPLHF.